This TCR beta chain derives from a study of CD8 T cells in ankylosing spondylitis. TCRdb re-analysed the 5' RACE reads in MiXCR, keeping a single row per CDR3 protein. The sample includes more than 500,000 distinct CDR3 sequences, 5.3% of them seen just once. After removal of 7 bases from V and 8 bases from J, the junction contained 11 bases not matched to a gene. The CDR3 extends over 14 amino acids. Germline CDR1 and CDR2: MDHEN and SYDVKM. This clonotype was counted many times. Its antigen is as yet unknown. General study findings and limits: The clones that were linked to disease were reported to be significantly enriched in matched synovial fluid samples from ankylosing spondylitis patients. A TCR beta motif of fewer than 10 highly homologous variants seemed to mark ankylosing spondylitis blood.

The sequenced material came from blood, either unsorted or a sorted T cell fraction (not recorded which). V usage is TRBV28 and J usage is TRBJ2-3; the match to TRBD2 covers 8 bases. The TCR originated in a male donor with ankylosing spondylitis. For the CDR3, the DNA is TGTGCCAGCACTGAGCGGGGGCCCTCACTTACGCAGTATTTT. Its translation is CASTERGPSLTQYF.